Listed here are 29 T cell receptor beta chains from one sample, sequenced in a study of T cell responses to AZD1222 COVID-19 vaccine. Only in-frame clones appear in the TCRdb table, and some are missing; sequencing was by immunoSEQ multiplex PCR. The sample shows under 150,000 clones, roughly nine tenths of them seen only once. The starting material was peripheral blood, obtained on day 0 of AZD1222 vaccination. The receptors originated from an adult in good health.

The chain uses TRBV5-1 and TRBJ2-2, with TRBD1 matching 12 bases. The V gene end was trimmed by 3 bases and the J gene end by 4 bases; junction bases not matched to a gene: 4. CDR3 length equals 16 residues. CDR1 SGHRS and CDR2 YFSETQ come from the germline V gene. CDR3 sequence: CASSSGQGAGTGELFF. The CDR3 nucleotides read TGCGCCAGCAGCTCGGGACAGGGGGCCGGCACCGGGGAGCTGTTTTTT. The variable domain in full, with the rest retrieved from reference TRBV5-1 and TRBJ2-2, is KAGVTQTPRYLIKTRGQQVTLSCSPISGHRSVSWYQQTPGQGLQFLFEYFSETQRNKGNFPGRFSGRQFSNSRSEMNVSTLELGDSALYLCASSSGQGAGTGELFFGEGSRLTVL.

The chain carries TRBV28 and TRBJ1-6; possibly TRBD1 for D (5 bases). Deletions cut 5 bases from V and 7 bases from J, with 12 bases between. The CDR3 consists of 14 residues. CDR1 is MDHEN and CDR2 is SYDVKM in the germline V gene. CDR3 sequence: CASSRRGLNSPLHF. The CDR3 region has the DNA TGTGCCAGCAGTCGCCGGGGCCTAAATTCACCCCTCCACTTT.

This rearrangement joins TRBV23-1 to TRBJ1-5, with a tentative D call TRBD1 (5 bases). TRBV23-1 counts as an open reading frame of uncertain function. The CDR3 has 18 amino acids. Trimming stripped 0 bases from V and 0 bases from J, with 15 bases between. CDR3 loop: CASSQSAGPGYSNQPQHF. The CDR3 bases are TGCGCCAGCAGTCAATCAGCAGGGCCGGGCTATAGCAATCAGCCCCAGCATTTT.

The chain has TRBV27 and TRBJ2-1; D may be TRBD1 or TRBD2 (5 bases each). Germline CDR1 reads MNHEY; CDR2 reads SMNVEV (reference sequence). The CDR3 runs to 14 residues. Trimming took 5 bases from V and 9 from J, leaving 17 bases between them. In nucleotides, the CDR3 is TGTGCCAGCAGTCCTGGGACGGGGCTAGGTGAGCAGTTCTTC. Amino acids: CASSPGTGLGEQFF.

The rearrangement joins TRBV11-3 to TRBJ2-3; TRBD2 matches at 13 bases. Germline trimming cut 5 bases from V and 4 bases from J; bases unmatched to any gene: 6. From germline, CDR1 is SGHNT and CDR2 YENEEA. The CDR3 length is 16 residues. The CDR3 loop reads CASSPEGLAGSDTQYF. The CDR3 DNA follows: TGTGCCAGCAGCCCCGAGGGACTAGCGGGATCAGATACGCAGTATTTT.

This CDR3 reads CASGDNYEQYF. DNA for the CDR3: TGTGCCAGCGGAGACAACTACGAGCAGTACTTC. The chain recombines TRBV14 with TRBJ2-7; D is unclear. This CDR3 has 11 residues. V was shortened by 8 bases and J by 3 bases, with 8 bases between the two germline ends. The germline gives CDR1 SGHDN, CDR2 FVKESK.

The chain recombines TRBV6-5 with TRBJ2-2; possible D gene TRBD2, 6 bases. With 8 bases removed from V and 4 bases from J, the gap between germline ends came to 11 bases. Germline V gives CDR1 MNHEY, CDR2 SVGAGI. This CDR3 spans 13 amino acids. CDR3 sequence (DNA): TGTGCCAGCTGCAACGGGGGCACCGGGGAGCTGTTTTTT. This translates into CASCNGGTGELFF.

The rearrangement uses TRBV12-3 or TRBV12-4 and TRBJ1-1, with TRBD1 matching 10 bases. The CDR3 is 13 amino acids. Trimming at V came to 8 bases and at J to 1 base, leaving 1 base not matched to a gene. The CDR3 spells CASGQGGNTEAFF. The DNA for the CDR3 is TGTGCCAGCGGACAGGGGGGGAACACTGAAGCTTTCTTT.

The chain joins TRBV5-1 to TRBJ1-6; D gene unclear. The CDR3 contains 15 residues. The germline V gene has CDR1 SGHRS and CDR2 YFSETQ. Trimming removed 0 bases from V and 9 bases from J, with 13 bases in between. CDR3 coding DNA: TGCGCCAGCAGCTTGGCCGAGGAGCGGCGTTCACCCCTCCACTTT. Translation gives CASSLAEERRSPLHF. Full variable domain (missing parts from reference TRBV5-1 and TRBJ1-6): KAGVTQTPRYLIKTRGQQVTLSCSPISGHRSVSWYQQTPGQGLQFLFEYFSETQRNKGNFPGRFSGRQFSNSRSEMNVSTLELGDSALYLCASSLAEERRSPLHFGNGTRLTVT.

This clone was counted between two and nine times. The rearrangement joins TRBV5-6 to TRBJ1-6, with D unresolved. With 4 bases removed from V and 10 bases from J, the gap between germline ends came to 15 bases. CDR1 is SGHDT and CDR2 is YYEEEE in the germline V gene. The CDR3 runs to 14 residues. This CDR3 reads CASSQVSPGSPLHF. The CDR3 DNA follows: TGTGCCAGCAGCCAAGTAAGCCCTGGGTCACCCCTCCACTTT.

The chain links TRBV9 to TRBJ2-7; D gene unclear. CDR3 size: 15 residues. CDR1 is SGDLS and CDR2 is YYNGEE in the germline V gene. V lost 0 bases to trimming and J lost 1 base, with 11 bases between them. CDR3 residues: CASSVDARPSYEQYF. The CDR3, as DNA: TGTGCCAGCAGCGTAGATGCCAGGCCATCCTACGAGCAGTACTTC.

V gene TRBV7-2 combines with J gene TRBJ1-2; D might be TRBD1 (6 bases). Germline V CDR1 and CDR2: SGHTA, FQGNSA. The CDR3 has 13 residues. V lost 5 bases, J lost 4 bases, and 11 bases lay in between. The CDR3 DNA reads TGTGCCAGCAGCCCGGACAGATCCTATGGCTACACCTTC. The encoded protein is CASSPDRSYGYTF.

This rearrangement joins TRBV5-1 to TRBJ1-2; no clear D gene. With 5 bases removed from V and 4 bases from J, the gap between germline ends came to 12 bases. The length of the CDR3 is 13 residues. Germline assignment: CDR1 SGHRS and CDR2 YFSETQ. This chain's CDR3 is CASSRDSSYGYTF. The CDR3 bases are TGCGCCAGCAGTCGAGATAGTAGCTATGGCTACACCTTC.

J is TRBJ2-2 and V is TRBV24-1; D perhaps matches TRBD1 (6 bases). V was cut by 7 bases and J by 5 bases, with 13 bases left in between. The CDR3 loop spans 14 amino acids. CDR1 is KGHDR and CDR2 is SFDVKD in the germline V gene. CDR3 amino acids: CATSNLQGTGELFF. CDR3 nucleotides: TGTGCCACCAGCAACTTACAGGGTACCGGGGAGCTGTTTTTT.

This chain links TRBV28 with TRBJ1-1, with 7 bases matching TRBD1. CDR1 is MDHEN, CDR2 SYDVKM, per germline. The CDR3 has 15 amino acids. V gave up 4 bases and J gave up 1 base; unmatched junction bases: 6. CDR3 nucleotide sequence: TGTGCCAGCAGTTACGAGGGACAGAAGAACACTGAAGCTTTCTTT. This codes for CASSYEGQKNTEAFF. The variable domain in full, with the rest retrieved from reference TRBV28 and TRBJ1-1, is DVKVTQSSRYLVKRTGEKVFLECVQDMDHENMFWYRQDPGLGLRLIYFSYDVKMKEKGDIPEGYSVSREKKERFSLILESASTNQTSMYLCASSYEGQKNTEAFFGQGTRLTVV.

The chain has TRBV30 and TRBJ2-1; 7 bases are shared with TRBD2. The CDR3 consists of 14 residues. Germline V lookup: CDR1 GTSNPN, CDR2 SVGIG (reference sequence). V was clipped by 2 bases and J by 3 bases; unmatched bases: 4. Here the CDR3 DNA reads TGTGCCTGGAGTAAGGGACTACACTACAATGAGCAGTTCTTC. Its protein product is CAWSKGLHYNEQFF.

There are a few counts of this clone. CDR3 coding DNA: TGTGCCAGCAGTTTCGAGGGATACTCCACAACTAATGAAAAACTGTTTTTT. It codes for CASSFEGYSTTNEKLFF. The V gene is TRBV28, the J gene TRBJ1-4; D gene unclear. The CDR3 runs to 17 residues. The germline CDR1 and CDR2 sequences are MDHEN and SYDVKM. V lost 3 bases and J lost 0, with 14 bases in between. Supplemented by reference TRBV28 and TRBJ1-4, the full variable domain reads DVKVTQSSRYLVKRTGEKVFLECVQDMDHENMFWYRQDPGLGLRLIYFSYDVKMKEKGDIPEGYSVSREKKERFSLILESASTNQTSMYLCASSFEGYSTTNEKLFFGSGTQLSVL.

V gene TRBV6-5 combines with J gene TRBJ1-6; D unclear. Germline CDR1 is MNHEY and CDR2 is SVGAGI. The CDR3 has 12 amino acids. Trimming shortened V by 7 bases and J by 10 bases, and 11 bases separated the two germline ends. The CDR3 protein is CASTREGSPLHF. For the CDR3, the DNA is TGTGCCAGCACCCGCGAAGGGTCACCCCTCCACTTT.

Regarding this clone: Germline is not matched at one junction end, which may reflect a read error. This chain uses TRBV3-1 (or the pseudogene TRBV3-2) with TRBJ2-7, with D tentatively TRBD2 (6 bases). The CDR3 is made up of 14 amino acids. The germline CDR1 and CDR2 sequences are LGHDT and YNNKEL (reference sequence). The CDR3 loop reads CASNQVGSLYEQYF. CDR3 in DNA: TGTGCCAGCAACCAAGTCGGGAGTCTGTACGAGCAGTACTTC.

This chain joins TRBV28 and TRBJ1-3; the D is unclear. The CDR3 is made up of 15 amino acids. The germline V gene encodes CDR1 MDHEN and CDR2 SYDVKM. V was shortened by 6 bases and J by 0 bases, with 12 bases between the two germline ends. The DNA for the CDR3 is TGTGCCAGCAGCTTTTTCGTGACCTCTGGAAACACCATATATTTT. Residues: CASSFFVTSGNTIYF.

For this clone: This CDR3 is also generated by other DNA sequences in the sample. This rearrangement joins TRBV19 to TRBJ1-5, with D possibly TRBD1 on 5 matching bases. The CDR3 has 11 residues. Trimming shortened V by 4 bases and J by 7 bases, and 5 bases separated the two germline ends. CDR1 and CDR2 from the germline V gene are LNHDA and SQIVND (reference sequence). In nucleotides, the CDR3 is TGTGCCAGTAGTAGGGGGCAGCCCCAGCATTTT. It yields the protein CASSRGQPQHF. The full variable domain, rest sourced from reference TRBV19 and TRBJ1-5, is DGGITQSPKYLFRKEGQNVTLSCEQNLNHDAMYWYRQDPGQGLRLIYYSQIVNDFQKGDIAEGYSVSREKKESFPLTVTSAQKNPTAFYLCASSRGQPQHFGDGTRLSIL.

DNA for the CDR3: TGTGCCAGCAGTTCAAGTCCCGGGAATGAAAAACTGTTTTTT. It yields the protein CASSSSPGNEKLFF. This rearrangement joins TRBV28 to TRBJ1-4; no firm D call. There are 14 residues in the CDR3. Deletions cut 4 bases from V and 5 bases from J, with 11 bases between. Germline CDR1 is MDHEN and CDR2 is SYDVKM.

The rearrangement links TRBV3-1 (or the pseudogene TRBV3-2) to TRBJ2-7; TRBD2 matches 9 bases. The CDR3 covers 14 residues. Germline loops: CDR1 LGHDT, CDR2 YNNKEL (reference sequence). Trimming at V came to 6 bases and at J to 3 bases, leaving 6 bases not matched to a gene. In DNA form, the CDR3 reads TGTGCCAGCAGTGTAGCGGGAGATGACTACGAGCAGTACTTC. This translates into CASSVAGDDYEQYF.

The V and J genes are TRBV19 and TRBJ1-2; D is unresolved. Germline V gene data show CDR1 as LNHDA and CDR2 as SQIVND (reference sequence). This CDR3 is 13 amino acids long. Trimming took off 5 bases at V and 1 base at J, with 8 bases between the two ends. The CDR3 reads CASSVNSNYGYTF. As DNA, the CDR3 is TGTGCCAGTAGTGTGAACAGTAACTATGGCTACACCTTC.

The CDR3 is CASSVAGGYTF. The CDR3 DNA reads TGTGCCAGCTCGGTGGCGGGTGGCTACACCTTC. This sequence joins TRBV7-2 and TRBJ1-2; D is undetermined. The V gene lost 8 bases and the J gene lost 7 bases, with 11 bases spanning the gap. Germline values: CDR1 SGHTA, CDR2 FQGNSA. The CDR3 is 11 residues long.

This clone came up a few times. The J gene is TRBJ2-7, the V gene TRBV7-2, with TRBD1 matching 7 bases. The germline V gene has CDR1 SGHTA and CDR2 FQGNSA. This CDR3 contains 14 residues. Trimming cost V 5 bases and J 4 bases; bases outside gene matches: 8. This chain's CDR3 is CASSPGGPPYEQYF. CDR3 nucleotides: TGTGCCAGCAGCCCAGGGGGACCACCATACGAGCAGTACTTC. Variable domain in full (rest from reference TRBV7-2 and TRBJ2-7): GAGVSQSPSNKVTEKGKDVELRCDPISGHTALYWYRQSLGQGLEFLIYFQGNSAPDKSGLPSDRFSAERTGGSVSTLTIQRTQQEDSAVYLCASSPGGPPYEQYFGPGTRLTVT.

The count of this clone is one. The rearrangement links TRBV4-2 to TRBJ1-2; D not resolved. V dropped 1 base and J dropped 3 bases, with 6 bases sitting between them. The germline CDR1 and CDR2 sequences are LGHNA and YNFKEQ. This CDR3 has 13 amino acids. The CDR3 sequence: CASSQGRDYGYTF. The CDR3 nucleotides are TGTGCCAGCAGCCAAGGACGGGACTATGGCTACACCTTC.

The chain couples TRBV5-5 to TRBJ2-3, with D possibly matching TRBD1 (6 bases). The CDR3 consists of 14 residues. V was cut by 4 bases and J by 3 bases, with 12 bases left in between. Germline CDR1 is SGHKS and CDR2 is YYEKEE (reference sequence). The CDR3: CASSRRDKTDTQYF. The CDR3, as DNA: TGTGCCAGCAGCCGCCGGGACAAAACAGATACGCAGTATTTT. The full variable domain, rest sourced from reference TRBV5-5 and TRBJ2-3, is DAGVTQSPTHLIKTRGQQVTLRCSPISGHKSVSWYQQVLGQGPQFIFQYYEKEERGRGNFPDRFSARQFPNYSSELNVNALLLGDSALYLCASSRRDKTDTQYFGPGTRLTVL.

The chain couples TRBV4-2 to TRBJ1-2, with a weak D call TRBD1 (5 bases). V gave up 1 base and J gave up 8 bases, with 8 bases separating them. CDR1 is LGHNA, CDR2 YNFKEQ, per germline. The CDR3 has 12 amino acids. The chain's CDR3 is CASSQGQLGYTF. The CDR3 DNA follows: TGTGCCAGCAGCCAAGGACAGTTAGGCTACACCTTC.